This TCR beta chain is drawn from a study of metastatic and nonmetastatic thyroid tumors. In this sample, this clone turned up many times. Antigen specificity is unknown. Study findings and constraints: Compared with benign nodules, malignant thyroid tumors were reported to have significantly higher TCR beta diversity in both blood and tumor.

Thyroid surgery was performed in patients who had received no treatment beforehand. V was pared by 4 bases and J by 6 bases, with 8 bases of the junction left unmatched. CDR3 length equals 15 residues. Germline V lookup: CDR1 SGHTA, CDR2 FQGNSA. TCRdb redid the clone calls on the PCR reads using MiXCR. The sample yields about 21,000 clones, 22% seen once. Sample: tumor tissue. The receptor comes from a male donor with papillary thyroid cancer or a benign thyroid nodule (not recorded which). Some clones in this sample may be carry-over from other donors' samples. The chain recombines TRBV7-2 with TRBJ2-7; 11 bases are shared with TRBD2. The CDR3 coding sequence is TGTGCCAGCAGCTCCTCACGACTAGCGGGAAGCGAGCAGTACTTC. Encoded protein: CASSSSRLAGSEQYF. The full variable domain, with the rest looked up from reference TRBV7-2 and TRBJ2-7, is GAGVSQSPSNKVTEKGKDVELRCDPISGHTALYWYRQSLGQGLEFLIYFQGNSAPDKSGLPSDRFSAERTGGSVSTLTIQRTQQEDSAVYLCASSSSRLAGSEQYFGPGTRLTVT.